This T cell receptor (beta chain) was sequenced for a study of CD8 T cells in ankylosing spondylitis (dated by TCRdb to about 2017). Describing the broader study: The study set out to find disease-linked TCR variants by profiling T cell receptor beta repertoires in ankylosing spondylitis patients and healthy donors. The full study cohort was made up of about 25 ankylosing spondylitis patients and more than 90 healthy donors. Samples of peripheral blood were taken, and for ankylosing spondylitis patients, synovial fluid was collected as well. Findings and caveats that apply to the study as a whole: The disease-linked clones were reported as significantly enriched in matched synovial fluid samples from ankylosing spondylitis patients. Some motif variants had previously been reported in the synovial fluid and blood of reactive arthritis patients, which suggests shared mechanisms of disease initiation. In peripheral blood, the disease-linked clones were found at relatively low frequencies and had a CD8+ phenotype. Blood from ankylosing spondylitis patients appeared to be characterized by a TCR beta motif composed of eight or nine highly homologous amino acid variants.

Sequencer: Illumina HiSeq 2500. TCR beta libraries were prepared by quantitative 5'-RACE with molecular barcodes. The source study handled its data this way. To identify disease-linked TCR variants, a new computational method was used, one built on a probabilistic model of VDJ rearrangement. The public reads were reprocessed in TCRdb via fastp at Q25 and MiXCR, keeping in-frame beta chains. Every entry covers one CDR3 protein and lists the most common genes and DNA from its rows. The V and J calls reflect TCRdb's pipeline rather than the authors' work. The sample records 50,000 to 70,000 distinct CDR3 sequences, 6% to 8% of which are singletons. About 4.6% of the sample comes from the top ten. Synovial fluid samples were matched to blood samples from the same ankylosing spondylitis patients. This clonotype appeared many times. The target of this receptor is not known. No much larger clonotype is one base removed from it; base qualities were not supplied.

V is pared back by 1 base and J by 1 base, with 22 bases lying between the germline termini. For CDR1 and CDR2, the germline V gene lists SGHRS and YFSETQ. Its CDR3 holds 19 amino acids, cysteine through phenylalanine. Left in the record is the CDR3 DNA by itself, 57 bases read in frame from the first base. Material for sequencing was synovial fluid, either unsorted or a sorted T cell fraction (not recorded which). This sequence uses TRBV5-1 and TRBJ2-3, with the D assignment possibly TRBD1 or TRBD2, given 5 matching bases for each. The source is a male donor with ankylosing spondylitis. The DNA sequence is TGCGCCAGCAGCTTGTCTCTGGGACCATTAATCGTCGGCACAGATACGCAGTATTTT. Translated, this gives CASSLSLGPLIVGTDTQYF.